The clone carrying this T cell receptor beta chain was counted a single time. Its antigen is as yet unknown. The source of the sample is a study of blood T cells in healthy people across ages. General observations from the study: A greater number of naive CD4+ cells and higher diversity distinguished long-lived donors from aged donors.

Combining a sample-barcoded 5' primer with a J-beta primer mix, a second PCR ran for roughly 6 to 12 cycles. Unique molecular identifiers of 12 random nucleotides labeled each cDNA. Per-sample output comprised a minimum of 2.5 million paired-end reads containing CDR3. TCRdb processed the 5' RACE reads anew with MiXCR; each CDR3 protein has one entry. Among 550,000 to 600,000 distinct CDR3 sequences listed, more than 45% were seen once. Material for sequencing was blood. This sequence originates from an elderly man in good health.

The CDR3 region is CSARTRPGDEQYF. CDR3 nucleotides: TGCAGTGCCCGGACCCGACCCGGGGACGAGCAGTACTTC. This chain uses TRBV20-1 with TRBJ2-7; possibly TRBD2 for D (5 bases). Trimming removed 6 bases from V and 5 bases from J, with 17 bases in between. The germline V gene has CDR1 DFQATT and CDR2 SNEGSKA (reference sequence). This CDR3 spans 13 amino acids.